This TCR beta chain was sequenced during a study of spatial heterogeneity in lung cancer. Turning to the study itself: Correlation of TCR transcript counts in tumor regions with a T cell module score from matched bulk RNA-seq was strong. Study results and caveats: How many expanded intratumoral alpha and beta TCRs were present tracked the tumor mutation count, which was a count of nonsynonymous mutations.

A unique molecular identifier was attached to every TCR cDNA molecule. TCRdb re-analysed the 5' RACE reads in MiXCR, keeping a single row per CDR3 protein. The sample records under 15,000 distinct CDR3 sequences, 2.5% to 3.5% being singletons. The sample holds many counts of this clonotype. The antigen is unknown. Specified time point: sample taken at primary tumor resection. The donor population consisted of 72 patients with untreated, early-stage non-small cell lung cancer. The input material, whole RNA from tumor, nontumor lung or frozen PBMC, was sequenced unsorted. V was shortened by 11 bases and J by 4 bases, with 26 bases between the two germline ends. The germline gives CDR1 ENHRY, CDR2 SYGVKD. The CDR3 runs 16 residues.

The source material was lung tumor tissue, sampled at surgery. The sequence was collected from a male donor with early-stage non-small cell lung cancer. The rearrangement joins TRBV10-3 to TRBJ1-1; D possibly corresponds to TRBD1 (6 bases). Here the CDR3 DNA reads TGTGCCGCACAAAGCACCGACAGGCAGATGGGCACTGAAGCTTTCTTT. It translates to CAAQSTDRQMGTEAFF.